This T cell receptor beta chain stems from a study of stem cell transplantation in POMP-related autoinflammatory disease. The wider study: The study hypothesized thymoproteasome defects skew the TRB repertoire via impaired CD8+ selection. Before transplant: CD4+ naive skewing, low CD8+ proportions, reduced cytokine secretion.

Concerning this clone: Its antigen is unidentified.

PRAID combined immunodeficiency and autoinflammation. Measured with immunoSEQ multiplex PCR; TCRdb has only the in-frame clones, and not every one. The sample carries thousands of clones, 91% recorded once. The study's findings and limits: In PRAID patients, the number of distinct TRB V-J gene pairings was restricted. A trend toward lower repertoire diversity and greater clonality appeared in every analyzed T-cell subset of PRAID patients.

Per germline, CDR1 MNHEY and CDR2 SVGAGI. CDR3 length equals 14 residues. The V gene end was trimmed by 2 bases and the J gene end by 4 bases; junction bases not matched to a gene: 1. This TCR derives from a human donor with POMP-related autoinflammation and immune dysregulation (PRAID). The starting material was CD8+ T cells from PBMCs, obtained before stem cell transplantation. The chain is built from TRBV6-5 and TRBJ2-7; 11 nucleotides agree with TRBD1. The CDR3 loop is CASSYGTGGYEQYF. CDR3 DNA: TGTGCCAGCAGTTACGGGACAGGGGGTTACGAGCAGTACTTC.